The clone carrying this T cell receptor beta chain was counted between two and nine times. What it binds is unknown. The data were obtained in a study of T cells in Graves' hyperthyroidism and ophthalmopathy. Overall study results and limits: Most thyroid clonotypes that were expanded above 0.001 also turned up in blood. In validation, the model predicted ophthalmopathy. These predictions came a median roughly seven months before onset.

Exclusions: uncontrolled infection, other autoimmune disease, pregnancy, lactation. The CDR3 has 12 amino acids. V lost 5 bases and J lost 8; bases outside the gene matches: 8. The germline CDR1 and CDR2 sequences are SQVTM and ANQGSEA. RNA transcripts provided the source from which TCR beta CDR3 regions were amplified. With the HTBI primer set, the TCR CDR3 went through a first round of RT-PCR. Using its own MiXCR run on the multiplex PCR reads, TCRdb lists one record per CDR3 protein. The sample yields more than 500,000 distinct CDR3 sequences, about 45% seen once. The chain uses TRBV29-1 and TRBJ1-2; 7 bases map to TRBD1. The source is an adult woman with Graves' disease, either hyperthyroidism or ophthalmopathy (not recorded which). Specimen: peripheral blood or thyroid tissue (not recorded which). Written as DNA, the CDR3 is TGCAGCGTTCTAACGACAGGGAGAGGCTACACCTTC. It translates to CSVLTTGRGYTF. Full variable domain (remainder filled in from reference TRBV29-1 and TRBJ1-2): SAVISQKPSRDICQRGTSLTIQCQVDSQVTMMFWYRQQPGQSLTLIATANQGSEATYESGFVIDKFPISRPNLTFSTLTVSNMSPEDSSIYLCSVLTTGRGYTFGSGTRLTVV.